This entry is about one TCR beta chain. The clone's antigen remains unknown. Per-base quality was not reported, and no clone a single base away is much larger than it. This sample stems from a study of T cells in localized non-small cell lung cancer (dated by TCRdb to the early 2020s). Broadly, across the study: The study examined T cell repertoires in under 300 patients with early-stage NSCLC and compared tumors with uninvolved tumor-adjacent lungs. The cohort comprised 236 treatment-naïve NSCLC patients with resected, localized lung tumors. NSCLC patients had a mean age of approximately 70 years, and fewer than 150 were male and around 110 female. General study outcomes and caveats: Because the study design was exploratory, TCR variables were selected using unadjusted p-values without false-discovery rate correction. Because multi-region tumor sequencing was not performed, intratumor heterogeneity could not be ruled out. Higher T cell density in blood was associated with longer overall survival, whereas higher clonality in adjacent lung was associated with shorter survival. Of the top 100 tumor clones, a median of roughly 57 were detected in paired uninvolved adjacent lung; 28 were also among that lung's top 100. Uninvolved tumor-adjacent lung showed the highest T cell clonality, higher than tumor, which suggests more focused antigenic responses in the adjacent lung.

Trimming removed 5 bases from V and 4 bases from J, leaving 14 bases between the germline ends. From its cysteine to its phenylalanine, the CDR3 spans 14 amino acids. Only CDR3 DNA is held: 42 bases, read in frame from base 1. The germline V gene gives CDR1 as MNHNS and CDR2 as SASEGT. At diagnosis, peripheral blood, uninvolved tumor-adjacent lung and tumor were collected and were preserved as a mix of fresh-frozen and FFPE material. For TCR repertoire profiling, blood samples were analyzed as peripheral blood mononuclear cells. The immunoSEQ Assay was used to sequence TCR beta CDR3 regions from DNA. The study's processing was this. To compute T cell density, TCR beta template counts were normalized to usable DNA, which was estimated by amplifying housekeeping genes. Richness was estimated using the preseqR package, with extrapolation to 400,000 templates for PBMC samples and to 120,000 templates for tissue samples. Clonality was defined as one minus Pielou's evenness. Differential abundance testing on productive amino-acid clonotypes, with a minimum total count of 5 and an alpha of 0.1, was used to identify tissue-enriched TCRs. The Jaccard Index and the Morisita Overlap Index were used to quantify repertoire overlap between compartments. GLIPH clustered TCR beta CDR3s with public tetramer-defined viral CDR3s; viral motifs required at least three viral sequences plus V-gene enrichment. TCRdb obtained this table from immuneACCESS and retained in-frame rearrangements with V and J assigned. These tables miss some clones; where compared with another copy, unresolved V genes account for less than half of the shortfall, and the remainder is unexplained. The V and J calls and clone size come from that table; D and trimming were worked out from the DNA. The sample has roughly 89,000 clones on record, under 95% of them singletons. The biggest ten clones account for roughly 3.9% of the sample.

The sample here was PBMCs, taken before any cancer treatment. The sequence came from a woman aged 40-70 years with stage II squamous cell lung carcinoma. This sequence uses TRBV6-1 and TRBJ2-5, and perhaps TRBD1 as D gene, on 6 matching bases. The CDR3 amino acid sequence is: CASSKQGNRETQYF. The sequenced DNA: TGTGCCAGCAGTAAACAGGGAAATAGAGAGACCCAGTACTTC.